Shown below are 12 T cell receptor beta chains from a single sample sequenced in a study of radiotherapy plus CTLA-4 blockade in lung cancer. Repertoires were generated with immunoSEQ multiplex PCR, while TCRdb's copy carries only in-frame clones and drops some. The data contain about 80,000 clones, more than 60% of them seen just once; the ten biggest clones take up about 20%. The source was peripheral blood, collected from a patient treated with radiotherapy plus ipilimumab. These receptor sequences come from a human donor with non-small cell lung cancer whose response to radiotherapy plus ipilimumab could not be evaluated. Some clones in this sample may be carry-over from other donors' samples.

The V gene is TRBV11-2, the J gene TRBJ2-1; 7 bases map to TRBD1. The germline CDR1 and CDR2 sequences are SGHAT and FQNNGV. The V gene end was trimmed by 4 bases and the J gene end by 4 bases; junction bases not matched to a gene: 10. This CDR3 spans 16 amino acids. CDR3 loop: CASSYDRDRGYNEQFF. DNA of the CDR3: TGTGCCAGCAGCTACGATCGGGACAGAGGATACAATGAGCAGTTCTTC.

The table lists this clone with a few counts. V and J are TRBV18 and TRBJ1-4; tentatively, D is TRBD1 (6 bases). The germline gives CDR1 KGHSH, CDR2 LQKENI. This CDR3 has 15 residues. The V end was cut by 0 bases, the J end by 7 bases, with 12 bases between. The CDR3 DNA follows: TGTGCCAGCTCACCACCCGGGGGGCAAAGTGAAAAACTGTTTTTT. Its protein is CASSPPGGQSEKLFF.

The J gene is TRBJ2-3, the V gene TRBV5-1; D is possibly TRBD2 (6 bases). Trimming pared 0 bases from V and 3 bases from J, leaving 11 bases between. Germline CDR1 SGHRS, CDR2 YFSETQ. The CDR3 runs to 15 residues. The CDR3 DNA is TGCGCCAGCAGCTTGGGCGGGGTTAGGACAGATACGCAGTATTTT. It encodes CASSLGGVRTDTQYF.

V usage is TRBV7-9 and J usage is TRBJ2-1; D not resolved. The CDR3 extends over 14 amino acids. Trimming cost V 2 bases and J 3 bases, with 8 bases left between them. Looked up from germline, CDR1 is SEHNR and CDR2 is FQNEAQ (reference sequence). CDR3 sequence reads: CASSLTVNYNEQFF. The CDR3 coding sequence is TGTGCCAGCAGCTTAACAGTCAACTACAATGAGCAGTTCTTC. Full variable domain (rest looked up from reference TRBV7-9 and TRBJ2-1): DTGVSQNPRHKITKRGQNVTFRCDPISEHNRLYWYRQTLGQGPEFLTYFQNEAQLEKSRLLSDRFSAERPKGSFSTLEIQRTEQGDSAMYLCASSLTVNYNEQFFGPGTRLTVL.

The chain is built from TRBV6-1 and TRBJ2-1; 9 positions agree with TRBD2. This CDR3 comprises 16 residues. Germline lookup yields CDR1 MNHNS and CDR2 SASEGT. V shed 4 bases and J 5 bases; nucleotides not matched to a gene: 9. Written as DNA, the CDR3 is TGTGCCAGCAGTGCGTGGACAGGCGGGGGGGACAATGAGCAGTTCTTC. It yields the protein CASSAWTGGGDNEQFF.

This clone was recorded a few times. The chain employs TRBV7-2 and TRBJ1-4, with 9 bases identical to TRBD1. Germline assignment: CDR1 SGHTA and CDR2 FQGNSA. The CDR3 contains 15 residues. The V and J ends lost 4 bases and 6 bases, in that order; junction bases with no gene match: 6. The CDR3 reads CASSSYRGRDEKLFF. The CDR3 region has the DNA TGTGCCAGCAGCTCCTACAGGGGGCGGGATGAAAAACTGTTTTTT.

This rearrangement joins TRBV2 to TRBJ1-6, with D perhaps matching TRBD1 (6 bases). CDR3 size: 16 residues. Germline-derived CDR1 and CDR2 are SNHLY and FYNNEI. The V end lost 4 bases, the J end lost 9 bases, and 19 bases lay between the germline ends. CDR3 nucleotide sequence: TGTGCCAGCAGTGGGGGGGGCCCTGAAGGGAGTTCACCCCTCCACTTT. It codes for CASSGGGPEGSSPLHF.

V gene TRBV19 combines with J gene TRBJ1-1; a weak D match, TRBD1 (6 bases). The CDR3 totals 16 residues. In germline, CDR1 is LNHDA, CDR2 SQIVND (reference sequence). V gave up 4 bases and J gave up 1 base, with 16 bases separating them. The CDR3 bases are TGTGCCAGTAGTACCCCAGGTTACAGGGAGAACACTGAAGCTTTCTTT. Amino acid sequence: CASSTPGYRENTEAFF.

V is TRBV9 and J is TRBJ2-7, with D perhaps TRBD1 (6 bases). Germline values: CDR1 SGDLS, CDR2 YYNGEE. V was shortened by 4 bases and J by 5 bases, with 10 bases between the two germline ends. This CDR3 is built from 12 residues. This CDR3 reads CASSTGSNEQYF. CDR3 nucleotides: TGTGCCAGCAGCACAGGGTCCAACGAGCAGTACTTC.

The chain carries TRBV27 and TRBJ1-6, with 10 nucleotides matching TRBD1. The CDR3 covers 16 residues. Germline V gives CDR1 MNHEY, CDR2 SMNVEV (reference sequence). J was trimmed by 9 bases and V by 1 base; bases with no gene match: 6. The CDR3 loop is CASSLWGQGISSPLHF. DNA of the CDR3: TGTGCCAGCAGTTTATGGGGACAGGGGATAAGTTCACCCCTCCACTTT.

J is TRBJ1-5 and V is TRBV29-1; 7 positions match TRBD1. The trim removed 5 bases at V and 4 bases at J, leaving 5 bases unmatched. The CDR3 contains 13 residues. The germline CDR1 and CDR2 sequences are SQVTM and ANQGSEA. CDR3 in DNA: TGCAGCGTTCTAGACAGGGTTAATCAGCCCCAGCATTTT. Protein: CSVLDRVNQPQHF.

As concerns this clone: Since no conserved phenylalanine or tryptophan closes the CDR3, a read error is the likely cause. V is TRBV10-3 and J is TRBJ1-1; a possible D gene is TRBD1 (5 bases). The CDR3 loop spans 15 amino acids. Trimming removed 6 bases at V and 0 bases at J, with 14 bases between. Germline lookup yields CDR1 ENHRY and CDR2 SYGVKD. The CDR3 sequence: CAIRSGREMNTEAFL. The CDR3 region has the DNA TGTGCCATCAGGTCAGGGAGGGAAATGAACACTGAAGCTTTCCTT.